This section outlines one T cell receptor (beta chain) sequence together with its context. These data are taken from a study of T cell changes during pregnancy in multiple sclerosis. The CDR3 loop spans 14 amino acids. Germline assignment: CDR1 SNHLY and CDR2 FYNNEI. J was trimmed by 1 base and V by 6 bases; bases with no gene match: 4. Using immunoSEQ multiplex PCR, the repertoire was profiled, and TCRdb retains in-frame clones only, with some absent. Of tens of thousands of clones listed, approximately 92% were seen once; the top ten hold about 0.5%. V is TRBV2 and J is TRBJ2-3; 7 nucleotides align to TRBD2. This clonotype was obtained from a female donor in good health, enrolled as a control in a pregnancy study. The specimen was CD4+ T cells from peripheral blood mononuclear cells, collected in the second trimester of pregnancy. The CDR3 reads CASRTAGGTDTQYF. CDR3 nucleotide sequence: TGTGCCAGCAGGACGGCGGGGGGCACAGATACGCAGTATTTT. Full variable domain (rest looked up from reference TRBV2 and TRBJ2-3): EPEVTQTPSHQVTQMGQEVILRCVPISNHLYFYWYRQILGQKVEFLVSFYNNEISEKSEIFDDQFSVERPDGSNFTLKIRSTKLEDSAMYFCASRTAGGTDTQYFGPGTRLTVL.